This passage covers 7 T cell receptor beta chains from one sample sequenced in a study of cytomegalovirus exposure and HLA in healthy donors (dated by TCRdb to about 2017). Libraries were built with the immunoSEQ multiplex PCR assay. For the multiplex PCR, a mixture combining 60 forward primers for TCR Vbeta segments and 13 reverse primers for TCR Jbeta segments was used. The clones in this table, taken by TCRdb from immuneACCESS, are in-frame only. Not every clone is retained; where verified, under half of the shortfall comes from an unresolved V gene, and the cause of the rest is unknown. In all, the sample holds about 120,000 clones, and approximately 80% of those were seen once. The ten largest make up 1.5% of the sample. Material: PBMCs. These TCRs come from a female donor in good health and CMV-seronegative.

The V gene is TRBV5-8, the J gene TRBJ2-2; 10 bases are a match to TRBD1. CDR3 length: 16 residues. CDR1 SGHTS and CDR2 YDEGEE come from the germline V gene. J gave up 6 bases and V 1 base, and 6 bases lay outside the gene matches. The CDR3 DNA reads as TGTGCCAGCAGCTTGAGGGACAGGGGCGCCGCCGGGGAGCTGTTTTTT. This gives the protein CASSLRDRGAAGELFF.

Of note for this clone: The sample carries other DNA sequences with the same CDR3. The gene calls are TRBV6-6 and TRBJ1-1; a possible D gene is TRBD1 (6 bases). CDR3 length equals 14 residues. V gave up 6 bases and J gave up 0 bases, with 11 bases separating them. Germline CDR1 reads MNHNY; CDR2 reads SVGAGI (reference sequence). In DNA, the CDR3 is TGTGCCAGCAGCCCAGGGGCCCTGAACACTGAAGCTTTCTTT. Protein: CASSPGALNTEAFF.

The chain recombines TRBV27 with TRBJ2-7; 8 positions agree with TRBD1. This CDR3 spans 17 amino acids. V was clipped by 0 bases and J by 3 bases; unmatched bases: 10. Looked up from germline, CDR1 is MNHEY and CDR2 is SMNVEV (reference sequence). The CDR3 here is CASSLSYSQGANYEQYF. The CDR3 DNA reads TGTGCCAGCAGTTTATCATATTCCCAGGGGGCGAACTACGAGCAGTACTTC.

The chain couples TRBV7-8 to TRBJ2-7; tentatively, D is TRBD2 (6 bases). The CDR3 runs 15 residues. Trimming pared 5 bases from V and 2 bases from J, leaving 16 bases between. CDR1 and CDR2 (germline): SGHVS, FQNEAQ. The CDR3 is CASSPGLEVAYEQYF. CDR3 sequence (DNA): TGTGCCAGCAGCCCGGGACTCGAGGTCGCCTACGAGCAGTACTTC.

V usage is TRBV28 and J usage is TRBJ2-1; 13 positions agree with TRBD2. The V segment lost 10 bases and the J segment 8 bases; nucleotides outside the gene matches: 8. Germline V gene sequence: CDR1 MDHEN, CDR2 SYDVKM. The CDR3 loop spans 14 amino acids. The DNA for the CDR3 is TGTGCCATCAGGACTAGCGGGAGCGTAGATGAGCAGTTCTTC. It specifies CAIRTSGSVDEQFF.

This clone was detected a few times. This chain connects TRBV9 to TRBJ2-1; maybe TRBD2 (5 bases). The CDR3 is 14 residues long. V was trimmed by 4 bases and J by 6 bases, leaving 14 bases between them. Per the germline V gene, CDR1 is SGDLS and CDR2 is YYNGEE. The CDR3 region is CASSSQGGLNEQFF. Written as DNA, the CDR3 is TGTGCCAGCAGCTCCCAAGGAGGTCTCAATGAGCAGTTCTTC.

This chain joins TRBV25-1 and TRBJ2-1, with 12 bases aligning to TRBD2. Germline CDR1 MGHDK, CDR2 SYGVNS. The CDR3 extends over 15 amino acids. V lost 8 bases to trimming and J lost 5 bases; unmatched junction nucleotides: 7. DNA of the CDR3: TGTGCCAGCGGGCTAGCGGGAGGGCCCCACAATGAGCAGTTCTTC. It yields the protein CASGLAGGPHNEQFF.